Listed below are T cell receptor beta chains from one sample, sequenced in a study of T and B cells in COVID-19 patients. Via MiXCR, TCRdb re-called the multiplex PCR reads, giving one row per CDR3 protein. The data show under 3,000 distinct CDR3 sequences, approximately 25% seen once. Sequencing was performed on blood. Source of these receptors: a human donor with active COVID-19. Each CDR3 is given with its conserved first and last residue. A D gene is named only where the DNA matches it firmly. Expanded clones are given a class, and other clones once, few, many or no size at all.

J gene: TRBJ1-1; clone size: medium-sized; D gene: NA; CDR3 length: 12; V gene: TRBV5-5; CDR3 protein: CASSFVGEGAFF; CDR3 DNA: TGTGCCAGCAGCTTCGTAGGGGAGGGAGCTTTCTTT
J gene: TRBJ1-4; clone size: few; D gene: NA; CDR3 length: 12; V gene: TRBV20-1; CDR3 protein: CSASGTSEKLFF; CDR3 DNA: TGCAGTGCTAGTGGGACGAGTGAAAAACTGTTTTTT
J gene: TRBJ2-7; clone size: NA; D gene: NA; CDR3 length: 14; V gene: TRBV4-2; CDR3 protein: CASSQVDELYEQYF; CDR3 DNA: TGTGCCAGCAGCCAAGTGGACGAACTCTACGAGCAGTACTTC
J gene: TRBJ1-1; clone size: NA; D gene: NA; CDR3 length: 13; V gene: TRBV2; CDR3 protein: CASGANDGTEAFF; CDR3 DNA: TGTGCCAGCGGGGCCAACGACGGCACTGAAGCTTTCTTT
J gene: TRBJ2-2; clone size: few; D gene: TRBD1; CDR3 length: 14; V gene: TRBV5-1; CDR3 protein: CASTGTGNTGELFF; CDR3 DNA: TGCGCCAGCACCGGGACAGGGAACACCGGGGAGCTGTTTTTT
J gene: TRBJ1-2; clone size: medium-sized; D gene: TRBD1; CDR3 length: 15; V gene: TRBV5-4; CDR3 protein: CASSIGSGQFYGYTF; CDR3 DNA: TGTGCCAGCAGCATTGGATCGGGACAGTTTTACGGCTACACCTTC
J gene: TRBJ2-7; clone size: medium-sized; D gene: NA; CDR3 length: 14; V gene: TRBV6-1; CDR3 protein: CASRNRESSYEQYF; CDR3 DNA: TGTGCCAGCAGAAACAGGGAATCCTCCTACGAGCAGTACTTC
J gene: TRBJ2-7; clone size: NA; D gene: TRBD1; CDR3 length: 14; V gene: TRBV6-5; CDR3 protein: CASSQGQGTYEQYF; CDR3 DNA: TGTGCCAGCAGTCAGGGACAGGGGACCTACGAGCAGTACTTC
J gene: TRBJ2-1; clone size: medium-sized; D gene: NA; CDR3 length: 16; V gene: TRBV6-6; CDR3 protein: CASRINQGTGVKPQFF; CDR3 DNA: TGTGCCAGCCGTATTAATCAGGGTACGGGAGTAAAACCCCAGTTCTTC
J gene: TRBJ2-7; clone size: medium-sized; D gene: TRBD1; CDR3 length: 14; V gene: TRBV18; CDR3 protein: CASSPSGGSYEQYF; CDR3 DNA: TGTGCCAGCTCACCTTCAGGGGGCTCCTACGAGCAGTACTTC
J gene: TRBJ2-1; clone size: NA; D gene: TRBD2; CDR3 length: 18; V gene: TRBV27; CDR3 protein: CASSPLTSGSFGYNEQFF; CDR3 DNA: TGTGCCAGCAGTCCCCTCACTAGCGGGAGCTTTGGCTACAATGAGCAGTTCTTC
J gene: TRBJ1-6; clone size: medium-sized; D gene: NA; CDR3 length: 13; V gene: TRBV19; CDR3 protein: CASSIDKNTPFHF; CDR3 DNA: TGTGCCAGTAGTATAGATAAAAACACCCCATTCCACTTT
J gene: TRBJ2-1; clone size: NA; D gene: NA; CDR3 length: 18; V gene: TRBV7-3; CDR3 protein: CASSLLPQRLGSYNEQFF; CDR3 DNA: TGTGCCAGCAGCCTTCTCCCCCAACGACTAGGGTCCTACAATGAGCAGTTCTTC
J gene: TRBJ1-1; clone size: medium-sized; D gene: NA; CDR3 length: 18; V gene: TRBV30; CDR3 protein: CAWSAYTQTDRPNTEAFF; CDR3 DNA: TGTGCCTGGAGTGCGTACACTCAGACGGACAGACCGAACACTGAAGCTTTCTTT
J gene: TRBJ1-1; clone size: few; D gene: NA; CDR3 length: 13; V gene: TRBV20-1; CDR3 protein: CSASQVQNTEAFF; CDR3 DNA: TGCAGTGCTAGTCAGGTCCAGAACACTGAAGCTTTCTTT
J gene: TRBJ2-1; clone size: NA; D gene: TRBD2; CDR3 length: 16; V gene: TRBV27; CDR3 protein: CASSLGTSGRAHEQFF; CDR3 DNA: TGTGCCAGCAGTTTGGGGACTAGCGGGAGGGCCCATGAGCAGTTCTTC
J gene: TRBJ1-4; clone size: NA; D gene: NA; CDR3 length: 14; V gene: TRBV20-1; CDR3 protein: CSAVGGATNEKLFF; CDR3 DNA: TGCAGTGCGGTTGGGGGGGCAACTAATGAAAAACTGTTTTTT
J gene: TRBJ2-1; clone size: medium-sized; D gene: TRBD2; CDR3 length: 15; V gene: TRBV12-3/TRBV12-4; CDR3 protein: CASRLAGGPGNEQFF; CDR3 DNA: TGTGCCAGCAGGTTAGCGGGGGGGCCTGGTAATGAGCAGTTCTTC
J gene: TRBJ2-2; clone size: medium-sized; D gene: NA; CDR3 length: 16; V gene: TRBV19; CDR3 protein: CASSIGQGGKTGELFF; CDR3 DNA: TGTGCCAGTAGTATTGGGCAGGGAGGAAAAACCGGGGAGCTGTTTTTT
J gene: TRBJ2-2; clone size: hyperexpanded; D gene: TRBD2; CDR3 length: 16; V gene: TRBV15; CDR3 protein: CATRGLAGVRTGELFF; CDR3 DNA: TGTGCCACCAGAGGACTAGCGGGAGTAAGGACCGGGGAGCTGTTTTTT
J gene: TRBJ1-1; clone size: medium-sized; D gene: TRBD1; CDR3 length: 18; V gene: TRBV5-5; CDR3 protein: CASSTYPGQGTVGTEAFF; CDR3 DNA: TGTGCCAGCAGCACTTATCCGGGACAGGGGACGGTGGGCACTGAAGCTTTCTTT
J gene: TRBJ1-2; clone size: medium-sized; D gene: TRBD1; CDR3 length: 14; V gene: TRBV27; CDR3 protein: CASRTGGADYGYTF; CDR3 DNA: TGTGCCAGCAGGACAGGGGGGGCGGACTATGGCTACACCTTC
J gene: TRBJ1-4; clone size: NA; D gene: NA; CDR3 length: 15; V gene: TRBV19; CDR3 protein: CASSIGETGNEKLFF; CDR3 DNA: TGTGCCAGTAGTATTGGGGAAACAGGGAATGAAAAACTGTTTTTT
J gene: TRBJ1-1; clone size: medium-sized; D gene: NA; CDR3 length: 15; V gene: TRBV6-1; CDR3 protein: CASSENGGWNTEAFF; CDR3 DNA: TGTGCCAGCAGTGAAAATGGAGGTTGGAACACTGAAGCTTTCTTT
J gene: TRBJ1-5; clone size: NA; D gene: NA; CDR3 length: 14; V gene: TRBV10-3; CDR3 protein: CAIRGGGDNQPQHF; CDR3 DNA: TGTGCCATCAGGGGGGGGGGGGACAATCAGCCCCAGCATTTT
J gene: TRBJ1-1; clone size: NA; D gene: NA; CDR3 length: 15; V gene: TRBV18; CDR3 protein: CASSQYTGENTEAFF; CDR3 DNA: TGTGCCAGCTCACAATATACAGGCGAGAACACTGAAGCTTTCTTT
J gene: TRBJ1-4; clone size: few; D gene: NA; CDR3 length: 15; V gene: TRBV4-3; CDR3 protein: CASSQAAGINEKLFF; CDR3 DNA: TGCGCCAGCAGCCAAGCGGCAGGGATCAATGAAAAACTGTTTTTT
J gene: TRBJ1-3; clone size: medium-sized; D gene: TRBD1; CDR3 length: 16; V gene: TRBV5-6; CDR3 protein: CASSLLGQSSGNTIYF; CDR3 DNA: TGTGCCAGCAGCTTGCTGGGACAGAGCTCTGGAAACACCATATATTTT
J gene: TRBJ1-2; clone size: few; D gene: NA; CDR3 length: 18; V gene: TRBV11-2; CDR3 protein: CASSSYKFVRRDLYGYTF; CDR3 DNA: TGTGCCAGCAGCTCATATAAGTTCGTTCGGAGAGACCTCTATGGCTACACCTTC
J gene: TRBJ1-5; clone size: NA; D gene: NA; CDR3 length: 19; V gene: TRBV7-3; CDR3 protein: CASSEFHLSDSPSNQPQHF; CDR3 DNA: TGTGCCAGCAGTGAGTTCCACCTGAGCGACAGTCCTAGCAATCAGCCCCAGCATTTT
J gene: TRBJ2-1; clone size: NA; D gene: TRBD1; CDR3 length: 14; V gene: TRBV20-1; CDR3 protein: CSARAVTGINEQFF; CDR3 DNA: TGCAGTGCTAGAGCCGTGACAGGGATAAATGAGCAGTTCTTC
J gene: TRBJ2-1; clone size: few; D gene: NA; CDR3 length: 12; V gene: TRBV7-9; CDR3 protein: CASSLHYNEQFF; CDR3 DNA: TGTGCCAGCAGCCTCCACTACAATGAGCAGTTCTTC
J gene: TRBJ2-5; clone size: few; D gene: TRBD2; CDR3 length: 16; V gene: TRBV7-9; CDR3 protein: CASSLDRLAGEETQYF; CDR3 DNA: TGTGCCAGCAGCTTAGATCGGCTAGCGGGGGAAGAGACCCAGTACTTC
J gene: TRBJ1-1; clone size: medium-sized; D gene: NA; CDR3 length: 13; V gene: TRBV29-1; CDR3 protein: CSVAPQLNTEAFF; CDR3 DNA: TGCAGCGTTGCCCCCCAATTGAACACTGAAGCTTTCTTT
J gene: TRBJ1-6; clone size: medium-sized; D gene: TRBD1; CDR3 length: 16; V gene: TRBV27; CDR3 protein: CASSLFIGTGGSPLHF; CDR3 DNA: TGTGCCAGCAGTTTATTTATCGGGACAGGGGGTTCACCCCTCCACTTT
J gene: TRBJ1-6; clone size: large; D gene: NA; CDR3 length: 13; V gene: TRBV19; CDR3 protein: CASSKDPNSPLHF; CDR3 DNA: TGTGCCAGTAGTAAAGATCCCAATTCACCCCTCCACTTT
J gene: TRBJ1-1; clone size: NA; D gene: NA; CDR3 length: 15; V gene: TRBV5-1; CDR3 protein: CASSLGWPLNTEAFF; CDR3 DNA: TGCGCCAGCAGCCTCGGTTGGCCGTTGAACACTGAAGCTTTCTTT
J gene: TRBJ2-3; clone size: NA; D gene: TRBD2; CDR3 length: 16; V gene: TRBV5-1; CDR3 protein: CASSPVAGGLGNTQYF; CDR3 DNA: TGCGCCAGCAGCCCCGTAGCGGGGGGTCTTGGAAATACGCAGTATTTT